The rows below give T cell receptor beta chains drawn from one sample of a study of shared clonotypes between healthy human individuals. The repertoire was sequenced with immunoSEQ multiplex PCR; TCRdb's copy has only in-frame clones and lacks some. The data show over 2,000,000 clones, with 93% seen just once and approximately 1.7% held by the top ten. Sequenced material: naive CD8+ T cells from PBMCs. Receptors were obtained from a young man in good health. Some clones in this sample may be carry-over from other donors' samples. Each CDR3 is given without its conserved first and last residue.

v_gene	j_gene	CDR3aa
TRBV18	TRBJ2-3	ASSPLDRASTDTQY
TRBV14	TRBJ2-7	ASSQGYGTYEQY
TRBV27	TRBJ1-5	ASSPNRPGPHLAQH
TRBV5-1	TRBJ2-5	ASSLGGGIQETQY
TRBV7-8	TRBJ2-3	ASSLSAGTDTQY
TRBV28	TRBJ2-1	ASSLPSFTGQGAYNEQF
TRBV19	TRBJ1-1	ASSPQGNTEAF
TRBV5-6	TRBJ2-7	ASSLPAGEDEQY
TRBV28	TRBJ2-7	ASSLYSLGEGQY
TRBV5-6	TRBJ1-1	ASSLYGSLNTEAF
TRBV29-1	TRBJ2-7	SVDGLAGSYEQY
TRBV9	TRBJ2-1	ASGASGRGEQF
TRBV5-4	TRBJ1-4	ASSFSHNSLTFNEKLF
TRBV13	TRBJ2-5	ASSSRTSGVQETQY
TRBV7-8	TRBJ2-7	ASSNRLANSEQY
TRBV5-8	TRBJ1-2	ASSLDAQTIPYGYT
TRBV15	TRBJ1-2	ATGRGGSDGYT
TRBV4-2	TRBJ2-7	ASSQDIAGYEQY
TRBV10-3	TRBJ1-1	AISESGRDTEAF
TRBV10-3	TRBJ2-5	AISETVTQETQY
TRBV7-9	TRBJ2-1	ASSLAHGTMNEQF
TRBV6-1	TRBJ2-7	ASSVRGQRMGEQY
TRBV7-8	TRBJ2-1	ASSLYQSSGPPYNEQF
TRBV9	TRBJ1-1	ASSALGVRNTEAF
TRBV7-9	TRBJ1-4	ASSPPQGNEKLF
TRBV28	TRBJ2-7	ASSLRAYEQY
TRBV28	TRBJ1-1	ASSSTGGYTEAF